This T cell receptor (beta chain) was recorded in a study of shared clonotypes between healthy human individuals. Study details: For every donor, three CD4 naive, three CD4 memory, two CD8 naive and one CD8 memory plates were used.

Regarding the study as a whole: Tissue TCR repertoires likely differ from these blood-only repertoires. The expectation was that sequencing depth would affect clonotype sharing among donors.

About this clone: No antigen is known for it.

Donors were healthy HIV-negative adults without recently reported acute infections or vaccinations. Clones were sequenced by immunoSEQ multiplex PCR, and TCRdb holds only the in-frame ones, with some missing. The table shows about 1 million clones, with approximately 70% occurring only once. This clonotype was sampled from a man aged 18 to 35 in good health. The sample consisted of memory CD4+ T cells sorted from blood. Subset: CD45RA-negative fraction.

CDR3 sequence reads: CASSLDMFGGTEAFF. As DNA, the CDR3 is TGTGCCAGCAGCTTGGATATGTTCGGCGGCACTGAAGCTTTCTTT. V is TRBV5-8 and J is TRBJ1-1; D is unclear. CDR1 is SGHTS and CDR2 is YDEGEE in the germline V gene. Trimming took 0 bases from V and 4 from J, leaving 13 bases between them. The CDR3 sequence is 15 residues long.